The 25 T cell receptor beta chains below all came from one sample that was sequenced in a study of T cells in Graves' hyperthyroidism and ophthalmopathy. Using RNA transcripts as the source, TCR beta CDR3 regions were amplified. TCR CDR3 regions were first amplified by RT-PCR with HTBI primers. Each CDR3 protein gets one entry after TCRdb re-called the multiplex PCR reads with MiXCR. The sample records about 350,000 distinct CDR3 sequences, 11% to 15% being singletons. Sequenced sample: blood. These receptors were obtained from a woman aged 25 to 39 with Graves' hyperthyroidism.

A few counts support this clonotype. The rearrangement links TRBV6-5 to TRBJ1-3, with a possible D match to TRBD1 (5 bases). The CDR3 spans 14 residues. V lost 2 bases, J lost 4 bases, and 9 bases lay in between. CDR1 is MNHEY and CDR2 is SVGAGI in the germline V gene. The DNA of the CDR3 is TGTGCCAGCAGTTACGGGGGGGTGGGAAACACCATATATTTT. Amino acid sequence: CASSYGGVGNTIYF.

This clonotype showed up many times. The J gene is TRBJ2-3, the V gene TRBV19; D gene uncertain. The CDR3 sequence is 15 residues long. V lost 7 bases to trimming and J lost 1 base, with 15 bases between them. The V gene's germline CDR1 is LNHDA and CDR2 SQIVND (reference sequence). The DNA of the CDR3 is TGTGCCAGTAAGAACCTAAGGGCTCGCACAGATACGCAGTATTTT. Translated, it gives CASKNLRARTDTQYF.

This clonotype was detected a few times. The chain recombines TRBV7-2 with TRBJ1-1; a weak D match, TRBD1 (5 bases). The V and J ends lost 4 bases and 1 base respectively, with 10 bases between them. The CDR3 is made up of 14 amino acids. Germline CDR1 reads SGHTA; CDR2 reads FQGNSA. The DNA of the CDR3 is TGTGCCAGCAGCTCCCACGGACAGAACACTGAAGCTTTCTTT. This sequence encodes CASSSHGQNTEAFF.

This clonotype was detected ten times or more. The genes are TRBV6-2 or TRBV6-3 and TRBJ2-3; 8 bases are a match to TRBD2. There are 14 residues in the CDR3. From germline, CDR1 is MNHEY and CDR2 SVGEGT. V lost 11 bases and J lost 4; bases outside the gene matches: 11. The CDR3 coding sequence is TGTGCCTCCCTAAGGGGACTAGTGGCAGATACGCAGTATTTT. Protein product: CASLRGLVADTQYF.

This clonotype was recorded at least ten times. The chain carries TRBV2 and TRBJ2-7; D is unresolved. CDR1 is SNHLY, CDR2 FYNNEI, per germline. The CDR3 runs to 10 residues. Trimming shortened V by 7 bases and J by 5 bases, and 6 bases separated the two germline ends. The CDR3 loop reads CASTGDEQYF. CDR3 DNA sequence: TGTGCCAGCACCGGAGACGAGCAGTACTTC.

This clonotype was picked up a small number of times. The V and J genes are TRBV6-1 and TRBJ1-6, with D tentatively TRBD1 (5 bases). The CDR3 has 17 residues. In germline, CDR1 is MNHNS, CDR2 SASEGT. V dropped 6 bases and J dropped 7 bases, with 22 bases sitting between them. The CDR3 DNA sequence: TGTGCCAGCAGCTTCTTAATAGGGACTACGGCGAATTCACCCCTCCACTTT. It is translated as CASSFLIGTTANSPLHF.

This clonotype was detected many times. This sequence joins TRBV11-2 and TRBJ2-5, with a possible D match to TRBD1 (6 bases). Trimming cost V 5 bases and J 4 bases, with 11 bases left between them. Germline CDR1 reads SGHAT; CDR2 reads FQNNGV. The CDR3 has 13 residues. CDR3 loop: CASSQQGTETQYF. For the CDR3, the DNA is TGTGCCAGCAGCCAACAGGGTACAGAGACCCAGTACTTC.

The CDR3, as DNA: TGTGCCAGCACCAAAGAGGGTAGCGGGAGGACAAACGAGCAGTACTTC. This codes for CASTKEGSGRTNEQYF. This chain joins TRBV2 and TRBJ2-7, with 10 positions matching TRBD2. Germline V gene sequence: CDR1 SNHLY, CDR2 FYNNEI. The CDR3 covers 16 residues. V shed 7 bases and J 5 bases; nucleotides not matched to a gene: 14.

This clonotype showed up just a few times. Germline is not matched at one junction end, which may reflect a read error. The chain carries TRBV4-2 and TRBJ2-7; D is ambiguous. The germline V gene has CDR1 LGHNA and CDR2 YNFKEQ. There are 15 residues in the CDR3. For the CDR3, the DNA is TGTGCCAGCGGCCAAGATGCGGCGGAGACCTACGAGCAGTACTTC. Translating gives CASGQDAAETYEQYF.

This clonotype was counted at least ten times. J is TRBJ1-1 and V is TRBV9; D unresolved. Per germline, CDR1 SGDLS and CDR2 YYNGEE. The CDR3 extends over 13 amino acids. The V end lost 2 bases, the J end lost 5 bases, and 10 bases lay between the germline ends. The CDR3 nucleotides read TGTGCCAGCAGCGTGGAGGTTTGGACTGAAGCTTTCTTT. Encoded protein: CASSVEVWTEAFF.

This clonotype was detected ten times or more. The J gene is TRBJ2-1, the V gene TRBV19; no clear D. The CDR3 has 13 amino acids. In germline, CDR1 is LNHDA, CDR2 SQIVND (reference sequence). Trimming took 4 bases from V and 7 from J, leaving 11 bases between them. This CDR3 reads CASSSGRRNEQFF. DNA for the CDR3: TGTGCCAGTAGTAGTGGCAGGCGGAATGAGCAGTTCTTC.

This clonotype was seen only a few times. The chain is built from TRBV6-1 and TRBJ1-6, with a possible D match to TRBD1 (6 bases). Germline CDR1 reads MNHNS; CDR2 reads SASEGT. The CDR3 runs 14 residues. V was trimmed by 5 bases and J by 9 bases, leaving 14 bases between them. CDR3 amino acids: CASSPGQVASPLHF. The DNA for the CDR3 is TGTGCCAGCAGTCCGGGACAAGTAGCTTCACCCCTCCACTTT.

This clonotype was observed at least ten times. This sequence joins TRBV25-1 and TRBJ2-3, with D unresolved. This CDR3 spans 12 amino acids. Germline V gene data show CDR1 as MGHDK and CDR2 as SYGVNS. The V gene lost 4 bases and the J gene lost 3 bases, with 5 bases spanning the gap. The CDR3 DNA follows: TGTGCCAGCAGTGCAACTACAGATACGCAGTATTTT. It encodes CASSATTDTQYF.

This clonotype was recorded many times. J is TRBJ1-5 and V is TRBV7-2; no definite D call. V was pared by 1 base and J by 0 bases, with 19 bases between. The CDR3 is 19 amino acids. The germline gives CDR1 SGHTA, CDR2 FQGNSA. The CDR3 region is CASSLVASVGGYSNQPQHF. The CDR3 DNA sequence: TGTGCCAGCAGCTTAGTGGCGTCAGTCGGCGGATATAGCAATCAGCCCCAGCATTTT. The full variable domain, its missing parts supplied by reference TRBV7-2 and TRBJ1-5, is GAGVSQSPSNKVTEKGKDVELRCDPISGHTALYWYRQSLGQGLEFLIYFQGNSAPDKSGLPSDRFSAERTGGSVSTLTIQRTQQEDSAVYLCASSLVASVGGYSNQPQHFGDGTRLSIL.

V and J are TRBV20-1 and TRBJ2-2; tentative D call: TRBD2 (5 bases). Germline CDR1 is DFQATT and CDR2 is SNEGSKA (reference sequence). This CDR3 comprises 14 residues. V gave up 4 bases and J gave up 8 bases, with 17 bases separating them. CDR3 region: CSAKTEGILGELFF. The CDR3 region has the DNA TGCAGTGCTAAAACCGAGGGTATACTAGGGGAGCTGTTTTTT.

The sample holds many counts of this clonotype. This chain joins TRBV20-1 and TRBJ1-2; possibly TRBD1 for D (5 bases). Trimming shortened V by 3 bases and J by 5 bases, and 16 bases separated the two germline ends. The CDR3 is 14 residues long. CDR1 and CDR2 (germline): DFQATT, SNEGSKA (reference sequence). The CDR3, as DNA: TGCAGTGCTAGGGGGACGGGCAGTAAATATGGCTACACCTTC. It encodes CSARGTGSKYGYTF.

This clonotype was recorded only once. V and J are TRBV7-9 and TRBJ2-3, with D perhaps TRBD1 (6 bases). V dropped 11 bases and J dropped 0 bases, with 21 bases sitting between them. Germline V lookup: CDR1 SEHNR, CDR2 FQNEAQ (reference sequence). CDR3 size: 16 residues. CDR3 bases: TGTGCCGGGGGCCCCGGGTCTACTTCTAGCACAGATACGCAGTATTTT. It is translated as CAGGPGSTSSTDTQYF.

The chain has TRBV28 and TRBJ2-2, with D maybe TRBD2 (5 bases). CDR1 MDHEN and CDR2 SYDVKM come from the germline V gene. V lost 6 bases to trimming and J lost 6 bases, with 17 bases between them. The CDR3 is 15 amino acids. DNA for the CDR3: TGTGCCAGCAGCCTCGACACTCAAGCGGCCGGGGAGCTGTTTTTT. Translation: CASSLDTQAAGELFF.

This clonotype was counted many times. The J gene is TRBJ2-7, the V gene TRBV7-9; 8 bases align to TRBD2. CDR1 is SEHNR and CDR2 is FQNEAQ in the germline V gene (reference sequence). This CDR3 spans 14 amino acids. Unmatched junction bases numbered 12, after V lost 10 bases and J lost 4 bases. The CDR3: CATNSDSGTYEQYF. The CDR3 nucleotides read TGTGCCACCAACTCTGATAGCGGGACTTACGAGCAGTACTTC. The whole variable domain, remainder taken from reference TRBV7-9 and TRBJ2-7, is DTGVSQNPRHKITKRGQNVTFRCDPISEHNRLYWYRQTLGQGPEFLTYFQNEAQLEKSRLLSDRFSAERPKGSFSTLEIQRTEQGDSAMYLCATNSDSGTYEQYFGPGTRLTVT.

This clonotype has more than one count but fewer than ten. The genes are TRBV4-1 and TRBJ2-7; TRBD1 matches at 10 bases. This CDR3 comprises 14 residues. Per germline, CDR1 MGHRA and CDR2 YSYEKL. Trimming removed 4 bases from V and 5 bases from J; junction bases left unmatched: 5. The CDR3 reads CASSRDRGQNEQYF. The CDR3 nucleotides read TGCGCCAGCAGCCGCGACAGGGGGCAAAACGAGCAGTACTTC.

About this clonotype: The CDR3 does not end in the conserved phenylalanine or tryptophan, so this is likely a read error. The chain recombines TRBV29-1 with TRBJ2-2, with TRBD2 as a possible D gene (5 bases). The CDR3 has 13 amino acids. V was pared by 4 bases and J by 2 bases, with 8 bases between. Germline assignment: CDR1 SQVTM and CDR2 ANQGSEA. CDR3 sequence (DNA): TGCAGCGTTGGCGGACTCAACACCGGGGAGCTGTTTTCT. It is translated as CSVGGLNTGELFS.

Ten or more counts support this clonotype. The rearrangement uses TRBV20-1 and TRBJ2-7; D assignment may be TRBD1 or TRBD2 (5 bases each). This CDR3 is 14 amino acids long. Per germline, CDR1 DFQATT and CDR2 SNEGSKA (reference sequence). V lost 3 bases, J lost 0 bases, and 12 bases lay in between. CDR3 sequence: CSARTWDGSYEQYF. The CDR3 region has the DNA TGCAGTGCTAGGACCTGGGACGGCTCCTACGAGCAGTACTTC.

This clonotype was detected a few times. The chain combines TRBV7-9 with TRBJ2-1, with D tentatively TRBD2 (6 bases). Germline assignment: CDR1 SEHNR and CDR2 FQNEAQ (reference sequence). This CDR3 has 14 residues. V lost 7 bases, J lost 6 bases, and 16 bases lay in between. Here the CDR3 DNA reads TGTGCCAGCACCCGACTAGGAGGGTCCAATGAGCAGTTCTTC. Residues: CASTRLGGSNEQFF.

This clonotype was seen a handful of times. Germline and junction disagree at one end, which may indicate a read error. V is TRBV7-2 and J is TRBJ1-1; the D gene is possibly TRBD1 (5 bases). Germline CDR1 SGHTA, CDR2 FQGNSA. CDR3 length: 17 residues. As DNA, the CDR3 is TGTGCCAGCAGCCGGGCGGCAGGTTGGGGACGGAACACTGGAGCTTTCTTT. Translated, it gives CASSRAAGWGRNTGAFF.

This clonotype occurred many times. The chain links TRBV5-8 to TRBJ2-1; 13 nucleotides line up with TRBD2. CDR1 and CDR2 from the germline V gene are SGHTS and YDEGEE. V was clipped by 4 bases and J by 11 bases; unmatched bases: 6. The CDR3 has 14 residues. DNA for the CDR3: TGTGCCAGCAGCCCTGGACTAGCGGGAGTGAAGCAGTTCTTC. This codes for CASSPGLAGVKQFF.